These 20 T cell receptor beta chains originate from one sample sequenced in a study of cytomegalovirus exposure and HLA in healthy donors (dated by TCRdb to the late 2010s). The library was generated by the immunoSEQ multiplex PCR assay. For the multiplex PCR, a mixture combining 60 forward primers for TCR Vbeta segments and 13 reverse primers for TCR Jbeta segments was used. This is the immuneACCESS table as TCRdb keeps it, with only in-frame sequences that have V and J called. A part of the clones is gone; compared with another copy, unresolved V genes explain less than half, and the rest is unexplained. The sample table lists roughly 200,000 clones, about 80% of them with a count of one. The top ten hold approximately 2% of the sample. The sample comprised PBMCs. These TCRs come from a man under 40 in good health and CMV-seronegative.

This clone was found a few times. The CDR3 region is CASSPSGRPRGEDTQYF. The CDR3 DNA sequence: TGTGCCAGCAGCCCTAGCGGGAGGCCTCGGGGAGAAGATACGCAGTATTTT. V usage is TRBV5-6 and J usage is TRBJ2-3; TRBD2 aligns across 11 bases. Germline CDR1 reads SGHDT; CDR2 reads YYEEEE. With 4 bases clipped from V and 5 bases from J, the junction kept 12 bases outside the gene matches. The CDR3 sequence is 17 residues long.

V is TRBV30 and J is TRBJ1-2; D is unresolved. Trimming cost V 8 bases and J 6 bases, with 19 bases left between them. This CDR3 has 13 residues. Germline CDR1 and CDR2: GTSNPN and SVGIG (reference sequence). The CDR3 nucleotides are TGTGCCGAGGAAGGCCTCTCCCCCGATGGCTACACCTTC. This encodes CAEEGLSPDGYTF. Together with reference TRBV30 and TRBJ1-2, the CDR3 gives the full variable domain: SQTIHQWPATLVQPVGSPLSLECTVEGTSNPNLYWYRQAAGRGLQLLFYSVGIGQISSEVPQNLSASRPQDRQFILSSKKLLLSDSGFYLCAEEGLSPDGYTFGSGTRLTVV.

J is TRBJ2-7 and V is TRBV7-3, with 9 bases matching TRBD2. Germline lookup yields CDR1 SGHTA and CDR2 FQGTGA. Trimming took 2 bases from V and 4 from J; bases not matched to a gene: 6. This CDR3 is 15 amino acids long. DNA of the CDR3: TGTGCCAGCAGCTTATTAGCGGGAGCCGTGTACGAGCAGTACTTC. Translated, it gives CASSLLAGAVYEQYF.

This chain links TRBV11-3 with TRBJ2-2; no clear D. The CDR3 contains 13 residues. Germline V gene sequence: CDR1 SGHNT, CDR2 YENEEA. V lost 2 bases and J 6 bases, leaving 7 bases between the germline ends. The chain's CDR3 is CASSLTQAGELFF. CDR3 nucleotide sequence: TGTGCCAGCAGCTTAACTCAGGCCGGGGAGCTGTTTTTT.

The rearrangement uses TRBV13 and TRBJ2-1; 7 bases align to TRBD2. Germline V gives CDR1 PRHDT, CDR2 FYEKMQ (reference sequence). Unmatched junction bases numbered 20, after V lost 2 bases and J lost 7 bases. The CDR3 runs to 19 residues. The DNA of the CDR3 is TGTGCCAGCAGCTTATTGTTCCCATTCGGGGGAGGGTCTCGGAATGAGCAGTTCTTC. Translating gives CASSLLFPFGGGSRNEQFF.

The V gene is TRBV9, the J gene TRBJ1-1; D may be TRBD1 (5 bases). With 0 bases removed from V and 5 bases from J, the gap between germline ends came to 11 bases. Per germline, CDR1 SGDLS and CDR2 YYNGEE. This CDR3 comprises 14 residues. DNA of the CDR3: TGTGCCAGCAGCGTAGATGGGGCAATAACTGAAGCTTTCTTT. Translated, it gives CASSVDGAITEAFF.

The chain joins TRBV7-7 to TRBJ2-5; 13 bases agree with TRBD2. The germline V gene has CDR1 SSHAT and CDR2 FNYEAQ (reference sequence). The CDR3 runs 15 residues. CDR3 sequence: CAEGLAGLLEETQYF. CDR3 sequence (DNA): TGTGCGGAGGGACTAGCGGGATTGTTGGAAGAGACCCAGTACTTC.

This clone was found once. The chain links TRBV5-1 to TRBJ2-1; unclear D gene. V was clipped by 0 bases and J by 9 bases, with 13 bases between them. This CDR3 has 14 residues. The V gene's germline CDR1 is SGHRS and CDR2 YFSETQ. The CDR3 nucleotides read TGCGCCAGCAGCTTGGAAACCGTCGGTGGTGAGCAGTTCTTC. Translated, it gives CASSLETVGGEQFF.

The V gene is TRBV2, the J gene TRBJ1-2; possible D gene TRBD1, 5 bases. The ends were cut back, 4 bases at V and 4 bases at J, with 7 bases in the middle. Per the germline V gene, CDR1 is SNHLY and CDR2 is FYNNEI. The CDR3 sequence is 12 residues long. CDR3 coding DNA: TGTGCCAGCAGTGGCAGGGTCTATGGCTACACCTTC. Protein product: CASSGRVYGYTF.

The V gene is TRBV7-6, the J gene TRBJ2-2; TRBD1 is a possible D gene (6 bases). Germline assignment: CDR1 SGHVS and CDR2 FNYEAQ. This CDR3 spans 17 amino acids. V was shortened by 1 base and J by 1 base, with 13 bases between the two germline ends. The CDR3 DNA is TGTGCCAGCAGCTTAGAGCTGGGACAACTGAACACCGGGGAGCTGTTTTTT. The encoded protein is CASSLELGQLNTGELFF.

This clone was recorded a few times. The V gene is TRBV19, the J gene TRBJ2-5; TRBD1 matches at 7 bases. Germline-derived CDR1 and CDR2 are LNHDA and SQIVND (reference sequence). With V trimmed by 5 bases and J by 11 bases, 11 bases remained unmatched. CDR3 length: 13 residues. The CDR3 DNA sequence: TGTGCCAGTAGTGTAGGGGGCAACCCCCGGCAGTACTTC. This sequence encodes CASSVGGNPRQYF.

This rearrangement joins TRBV7-3 to TRBJ2-2; D remains unclear. The CDR3 is 13 residues long. V dropped 5 bases and J dropped 1 base, with 5 bases sitting between them. Germline CDR1 reads SGHTA; CDR2 reads FQGTGA. CDR3 loop: CASSIQNTGELFF. Here the CDR3 DNA reads TGTGCCAGCAGCATACAGAACACCGGGGAGCTGTTTTTT.

The V call is TRBV28, the J call TRBJ1-5, with TRBD1 matching 7 bases. V dropped 4 bases and J dropped 3; count of bases not matched to a gene: 15. The CDR3 runs to 18 residues. Germline CDR1 MDHEN, CDR2 SYDVKM. CDR3 DNA: TGTGCCAGCAGTTCCCCGATGACAGGGTTAGTCGTCAATCAGCCCCAGCATTTT. Amino acids: CASSSPMTGLVVNQPQHF.

The rearrangement uses TRBV10-3 and TRBJ1-4; TRBD1 aligns across 10 bases. Losses at the gene ends were 7 bases for V and 8 bases for J; bases not matched to a gene: 7. CDR3 length equals 14 residues. Germline V gives CDR1 ENHRY, CDR2 SYGVKD. The CDR3: CAITTGTGDEKLFF. The DNA of the CDR3 is TGTGCCATCACCACCGGGACAGGGGACGAAAAACTGTTTTTT.

This clone occurred once. V usage is TRBV19 and J usage is TRBJ1-4; TRBD1 might be the D (5 bases). The CDR3 contains 13 residues. V lost 9 bases and J 8 bases, leaving 16 bases between the germline ends. CDR1 and CDR2 (germline): LNHDA, SQIVND (reference sequence). This CDR3 is CASEGVQYEKLFF. The CDR3 coding sequence is TGTGCCAGCGAAGGGGTCCAGTACGAAAAACTGTTTTTT.

This clone was counted once. The chain carries TRBV6-5 and TRBJ2-7; TRBD1 matches 8 bases. From germline, CDR1 is MNHEY and CDR2 SVGAGI. This CDR3 comprises 14 residues. V shed 2 bases, J shed 5 bases, and the junction held 5 bases outside the gene matches. This chain's CDR3 is CASSYHGQGHEQYF. The CDR3 coding sequence is TGTGCCAGCAGTTACCACGGACAGGGCCACGAGCAGTACTTC.

The CDR3 is CASSRSGSGETQYF. CDR3 DNA sequence: TGTGCCAGTAGTAGGAGCGGGAGCGGGGAGACCCAGTACTTC. The chain joins TRBV19 to TRBJ2-5; 8 bases fit TRBD2. Trimming removed 4 bases from V and 5 bases from J; junction bases left unmatched: 6. Germline CDR1 and CDR2: LNHDA and SQIVND (reference sequence). The CDR3 runs to 14 residues. The complete variable domain, with remaining parts taken from reference TRBV19 and TRBJ2-5, reads DGGITQSPKYLFRKEGQNVTLSCEQNLNHDAMYWYRQDPGQGLRLIYYSQIVNDFQKGDIAEGYSVSREKKESFPLTVTSAQKNPTAFYLCASSRSGSGETQYFGPGTRLLVL.

The chain has TRBV6-5 and TRBJ2-7; TRBD2 aligns across 9 bases. The CDR3 length is 15 residues. Germline CDR1 MNHEY, CDR2 SVGAGI. V was clipped by 6 bases and J by 3 bases; unmatched bases: 9. The DNA of the CDR3 is TGTGCCAGCAGGGGGTCGGGGACTAGCAACTACGAGCAGTACTTC. It is translated as CASRGSGTSNYEQYF.

This chain joins TRBV15 and TRBJ2-4; 11 bases map to TRBD2. The length of the CDR3 is 21 residues. CDR1 LNHNV and CDR2 YYDKDF come from the germline V gene (reference sequence). V lost 4 bases and J lost 0; bases outside the gene matches: 17. CDR3 nucleotide sequence: TGTGCCACCAGCAAGGAAGGGACTAGCGGCAGACCTAACTTAGCCAAAAACATTCAGTACTTC. It is translated as CATSKEGTSGRPNLAKNIQYF.

This clone is medium-sized (0.01 to 0.1%) within its sample. The chain carries TRBV19 and TRBJ2-7; 7 positions agree with TRBD2. CDR1 and CDR2 (germline): LNHDA, SQIVND (reference sequence). This CDR3 has 14 residues. V lost 6 bases and J lost 6; bases outside the gene matches: 11. The CDR3 reads CASRGQRDSSEQYF. CDR3 bases: TGTGCCAGTAGGGGCCAGCGGGATTCTTCCGAGCAGTACTTC.